This TCR beta chain was sequenced for a study of blood T cell repertoires in COVID-19. Study overall: Collection of acute and convalescent COVID-19 samples took place in the United States, Italy and Spain. T cells, B-cell-depleted T cells, or PBMCs provided the cDNA or gDNA that served as material.

From germline, CDR1 is SGDLS and CDR2 YYNGEE. The length of the CDR3 is 15 residues. V was clipped by 6 bases and J by 1 base, with 11 bases between them. Original methodology: Reference gene primer amplification gave nucleated cell count estimates. Sequencing used immunoSEQ multiplex PCR; TCRdb keeps in-frame clones, though not all of them. V, J and clone size reflect that table, while D and trimming were determined from the DNA. The profile shows under 9,000 clones, approximately 90% of them singletons. The sequencing sample was made of peripheral blood. The J gene is TRBJ2-6, the V gene TRBV9, with a weak D call TRBD1 (6 bases). The clonotype originates from a human donor with active COVID-19. The donor label of this sample is uncertain. CDR3 in amino acids: CASTPRGSGANVLTF. CDR3 DNA sequence: TGTGCCAGCACCCCAAGGGGGTCTGGGGCCAACGTCCTGACTTTC.